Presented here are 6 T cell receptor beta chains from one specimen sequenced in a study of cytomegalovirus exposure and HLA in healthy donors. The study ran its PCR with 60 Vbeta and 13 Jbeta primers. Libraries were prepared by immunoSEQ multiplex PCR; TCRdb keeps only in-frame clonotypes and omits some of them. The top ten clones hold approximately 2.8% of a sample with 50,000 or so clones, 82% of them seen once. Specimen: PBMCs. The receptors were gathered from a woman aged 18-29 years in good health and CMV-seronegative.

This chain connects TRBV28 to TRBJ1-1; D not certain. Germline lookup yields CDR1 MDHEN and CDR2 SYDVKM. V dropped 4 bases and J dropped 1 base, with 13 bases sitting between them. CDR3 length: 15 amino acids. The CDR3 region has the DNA TGTGCCAGCAGTTCCATCGGCGGCAAGAACACTGAAGCTTTCTTT. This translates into CASSSIGGKNTEAFF.

As DNA, the CDR3 is TGTGCCAGCTCACCGGGGACTAGCGGGAGATGGTACGAGCAGTACTTC. Its translation: CASSPGTSGRWYEQYF. The chain uses TRBV18 and TRBJ2-7; 14 bases fit TRBD2. This CDR3 has 16 residues. The junction had 5 bases not matched to a gene; V was cut back by 3 bases and J by 4 bases. The germline CDR1 and CDR2 sequences are KGHSH and LQKENI. Full variable domain (rest looked up from reference TRBV18 and TRBJ2-7): NAGVMQNPRHLVRRRGQEARLRCSPMKGHSHVYWYRQLPEEGLKFMVYLQKENIIDESGMPKERFSAEFPKEGPSILRIQQVVRGDSAAYFCASSPGTSGRWYEQYFGPGTRLTVT.

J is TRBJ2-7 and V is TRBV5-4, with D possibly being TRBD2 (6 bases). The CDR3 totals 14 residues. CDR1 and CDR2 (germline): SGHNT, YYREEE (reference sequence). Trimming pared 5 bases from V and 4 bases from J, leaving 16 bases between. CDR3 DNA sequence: TGTGCCAGCAGTTCCAGGAGGGCAAATTACGAGCAGTACTTC. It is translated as CASSSRRANYEQYF.

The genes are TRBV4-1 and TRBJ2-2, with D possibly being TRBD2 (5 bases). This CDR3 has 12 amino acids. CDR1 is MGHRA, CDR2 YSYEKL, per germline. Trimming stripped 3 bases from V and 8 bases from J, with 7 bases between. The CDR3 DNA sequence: TGCGCCAGCAGCCAGGAGGAGGGGGAGCTGTTTTTT. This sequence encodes CASSQEEGELFF.

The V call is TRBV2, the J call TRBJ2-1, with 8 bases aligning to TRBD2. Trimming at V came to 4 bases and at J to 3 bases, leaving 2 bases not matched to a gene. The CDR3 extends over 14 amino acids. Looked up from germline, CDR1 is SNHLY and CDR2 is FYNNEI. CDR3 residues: CASSGGRNYNEQFF. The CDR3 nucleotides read TGTGCCAGCAGTGGCGGGAGGAACTACAATGAGCAGTTCTTC.

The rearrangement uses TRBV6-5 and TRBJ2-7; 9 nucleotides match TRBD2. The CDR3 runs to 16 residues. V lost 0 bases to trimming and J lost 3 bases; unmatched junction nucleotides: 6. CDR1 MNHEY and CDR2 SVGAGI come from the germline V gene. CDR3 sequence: CASSYSGQAGGYEQYF. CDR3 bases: TGTGCCAGCAGTTACTCGGGTCAAGCGGGAGGCTACGAGCAGTACTTC.